The 15 T cell receptor beta chains below come from one sample, sequenced in a study of healthy donors' naive CD4 and CD8 T cells. A linear amplification protocol produced the TCR libraries from 450 to 500 ng of total RNA. TCRdb recomputed calls from the reads with MiXCR, one row per CDR3 protein. The table lists about 180,000 distinct CDR3 sequences, 65% to 75% of them singletons, with approximately 2.5% in the top ten. The sequencing sample was made of naive CD4+ and CD8+ T cells sorted from blood, pooled from several donors. The receptors derive from a pool of human donors in good health; the sample pools cells from several healthy donors.

The chain links TRBV6-5 to TRBJ2-5; 11 bases are a match to TRBD2. Germline lookup yields CDR1 MNHEY and CDR2 SVGAGI. V trimming: 1 base; J trimming: 5 bases; junction bases outside the gene matches: 12. The CDR3 totals 18 residues. In DNA form, the CDR3 reads TGTGCCAGCAGTTACTTTCGCGGCCTAGCGGGAGGAGGGGAGACCCAGTACTTC. Its protein product is CASSYFRGLAGGGETQYF.

This sequence joins TRBV29-1 and TRBJ2-1; 12 bases fit TRBD2. The CDR3 is 14 residues long. Germline trimming cut 8 bases from V and 7 bases from J; bases unmatched to any gene: 9. Germline CDR1 and CDR2: SQVTM and ANQGSEA. As DNA, the CDR3 is TGCAGCTCTAGACTAGCGGGAGTACAGAATGAGCAGTTCTTC. As protein: CSSRLAGVQNEQFF.

This clonotype was observed a handful of times. The genes are TRBV27 and TRBJ2-2; D unclear. The CDR3 is made up of 13 amino acids. Germline CDR1 MNHEY, CDR2 SMNVEV (reference sequence). V lost 5 bases and J lost 6, with 10 bases in between. The CDR3 here is CASSVHAPGELFF. In DNA, the CDR3 is TGTGCCAGCAGTGTTCATGCTCCCGGGGAGCTGTTTTTT.

The chain employs TRBV30 and TRBJ2-1; no clear D. Trimming left V 0 bases short and J 9 bases short, with 9 bases between. The germline V gene has CDR1 GTSNPN and CDR2 SVGIG (reference sequence). This CDR3 has 12 amino acids. The DNA for the CDR3 is TGTGCCTGGAGTGTACATAGCCCTGAGCAGTTCTTC. The encoded protein is CAWSVHSPEQFF. The full variable domain, in which reference TRBV30 and TRBJ2-1 provide the parts outside the CDR3, is SQTIHQWPATLVQPVGSPLSLECTVEGTSNPNLYWYRQAAGRGLQLLFYSVGIGQISSEVPQNLSASRPQDRQFILSSKKLLLSDSGFYLCAWSVHSPEQFFGPGTRLTVL.

There are a few counts of this clonotype. The chain employs TRBV29-1 and TRBJ2-5; D is uncertain. The V gene's germline CDR1 is SQVTM and CDR2 ANQGSEA. V lost 4 bases and J 5 bases, leaving 17 bases between the germline ends. This CDR3 is 14 amino acids long. CDR3 residues: CSVVGGAGWETQYF. The CDR3 DNA reads as TGCAGCGTTGTTGGCGGAGCTGGGTGGGAGACCCAGTACTTC.

The V call is TRBV20-1, the J call TRBJ2-1; 9 nucleotides line up with TRBD1. The V gene end was trimmed by 3 bases and the J gene end by 8 bases; junction bases not matched to a gene: 8. The CDR3 is 14 residues long. Germline CDR1 and CDR2: DFQATT and SNEGSKA (reference sequence). CDR3 residues: CSARGTGILDEQFF. CDR3 sequence (DNA): TGCAGTGCTAGGGGGACAGGGATTTTGGATGAGCAGTTCTTC.

J is TRBJ2-7 and V is TRBV12-3 or TRBV12-4; TRBD1 agrees at 11 bases. Trimming removed 7 bases from V and 4 bases from J; junction bases left unmatched: 6. The CDR3 runs 14 residues. The CDR3 protein is CASNSGTGGYEQYF. The CDR3 DNA follows: TGTGCCAGCAACTCCGGGACAGGGGGATACGAGCAGTACTTC.

V is TRBV29-1 and J is TRBJ1-1; a weak D match, TRBD1 (5 bases). CDR3 length equals 15 residues. Germline lookup yields CDR1 SQVTM and CDR2 ANQGSEA. V shed 1 base and J shed 3 bases, with 15 bases lying between them. CDR3 DNA: TGCAGCGTTGAAGGGACTCCGGAGGGGTACACTGAAGCTTTCTTT. This encodes CSVEGTPEGYTEAFF. The entire variable domain, with the rest obtained from reference TRBV29-1 and TRBJ1-1, is as follows: SAVISQKPSRDICQRGTSLTIQCQVDSQVTMMFWYRQQPGQSLTLIATANQGSEATYESGFVIDKFPISRPNLTFSTLTVSNMSPEDSSIYLCSVEGTPEGYTEAFFGQGTRLTVV.

As to this clonotype: At one of its ends the junction is not consistent with the germline gene, which may arise from a read error. The rearrangement joins TRBV19 to TRBJ1-5; no firm D call. The CDR3 is made up of 13 amino acids. CDR1 and CDR2 (germline): LNHDA, SQIVND (reference sequence). The CDR3 DNA is TGTACCAGTAGTTCTGGGGTGAGTCAGCCCCAGCATTTT. Amino acid sequence: CTSSSGVSQPQHF. Supplemented by reference TRBV19 and TRBJ1-5, the full variable domain reads DGGITQSPKYLFRKEGQNVTLSCEQNLNHDAMYWYRQDPGQGLRLIYYSQIVNDFQKGDIAEGYSVSREKKESFPLTVTSAQKNPTAFYLCTSSSGVSQPQHFGDGTRLSIL.

This sequence joins TRBV29-1 and TRBJ1-3; D not certain. With 3 bases removed from V and 4 bases from J, the gap between germline ends came to 19 bases. The CDR3 spans 16 residues. The germline V gene has CDR1 SQVTM and CDR2 ANQGSEA. The CDR3 spells CSVEDLTVIGGNTIYF. For the CDR3, the DNA is TGCAGCGTTGAGGATCTAACGGTCATAGGAGGAAACACCATATATTTT.

This clonotype was detected a few times. The V gene is TRBV29-1, the J gene TRBJ2-7; possibly TRBD2 for D (6 bases). Germline CDR1 is SQVTM and CDR2 is ANQGSEA. Trimming removed 1 base at V and 5 bases at J, with 12 bases between. The CDR3 spans 13 residues. The CDR3 sequence is CSVEARTGDEQYF. CDR3 bases: TGCAGCGTTGAAGCCCGGACGGGGGACGAGCAGTACTTC.

In regard to this clonotype: The junction differs from germline at one of its ends, possibly a read error. The chain has TRBV4-3 and TRBJ2-7; 10 nucleotides agree with TRBD1. CDR3 length: 14 amino acids. Germline V CDR1 and CDR2: LGHNA, YSLEER. Here the CDR3 DNA reads TGTGCCAGCAGCCCCGGGACAGGGGCCCTCGAGCAGTACTTC. Translation: CASSPGTGALEQYF.

In this sample, this clonotype turned up a few times. The chain couples TRBV6-6 to TRBJ1-1; no clear D. From germline, CDR1 is MNHNY and CDR2 SVGAGI (reference sequence). V gave up 6 bases and J gave up 6 bases, with 8 bases separating them. The CDR3 length is 11 residues. CDR3 sequence (DNA): TGTGCCAGCAGGCGGATCGCTGAAGCTTTCTTT. It translates to CASRRIAEAFF.

This rearrangement joins TRBV4-1 to TRBJ2-7; D is unclear. Germline V CDR1 and CDR2: MGHRA, YSYEKL. This CDR3 spans 14 amino acids. V was clipped by 0 bases and J by 2 bases, with 8 bases between them. The CDR3 bases are TGCGCCAGCAGCCAAGATCCTGGTCCCTACGAGCAGTACTTC. Translating gives CASSQDPGPYEQYF.

The CDR3 reads CASSYSILGDTEAFF. The CDR3 nucleotides read TGTGCCAGCAGTTACTCGATCTTAGGGGACACTGAAGCTTTCTTT. The chain uses TRBV6-5 and TRBJ1-1; TRBD1 might be the D (5 bases). Germline CDR1 is MNHEY and CDR2 is SVGAGI. The CDR3 is made up of 15 amino acids. V was pared by 0 bases and J by 3 bases, with 11 bases between.